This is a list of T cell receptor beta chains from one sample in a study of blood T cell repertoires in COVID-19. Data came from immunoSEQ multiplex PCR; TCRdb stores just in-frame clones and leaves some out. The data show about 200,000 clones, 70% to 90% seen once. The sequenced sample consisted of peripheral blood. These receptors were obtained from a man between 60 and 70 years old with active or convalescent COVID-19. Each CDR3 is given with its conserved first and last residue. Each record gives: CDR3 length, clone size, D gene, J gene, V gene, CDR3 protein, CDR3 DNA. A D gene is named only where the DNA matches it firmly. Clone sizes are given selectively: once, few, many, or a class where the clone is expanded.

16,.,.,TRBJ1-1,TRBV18,CASSPRAGPMNTEAFF,TGTGCCAGCTCACCGCGGGCGGGTCCCATGAACACTGAAGCTTTCTTT
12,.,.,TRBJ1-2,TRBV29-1,CSVDYVGVGYTF,TGCAGCGTTGACTATGTGGGAGTTGGCTACACCTTC
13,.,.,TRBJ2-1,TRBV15,CATSRAGVNEQFF,TGTGCCACCAGCAGAGCAGGGGTGAATGAGCAGTTCTTC
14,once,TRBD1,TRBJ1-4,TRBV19,CASSTGQGVQKLFF,TGTGCCAGTAGTACGGGACAGGGGGTGCAAAAACTGTTTTTT
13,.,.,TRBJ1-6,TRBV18,CASSPGANSPLHF,TGTGCCAGCTCACCAGGGGCGAATTCACCCCTCCACTTT
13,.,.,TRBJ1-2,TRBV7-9,CASNRGGLYGYTF,TGTGCCAGCAACCGGGGAGGCCTATATGGCTACACCTTC
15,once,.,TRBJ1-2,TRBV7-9,CASSLEDSPIYGYTF,TGTGCCAGCAGCTTAGAGGACAGCCCAATCTATGGCTACACCTTC
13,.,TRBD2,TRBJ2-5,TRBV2,CASGLAGEGTQYF,TGTGCCAGCGGGCTAGCGGGGGAAGGGACCCAGTACTTC
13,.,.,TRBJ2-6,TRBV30,CAHQGSGANVLTF,TGTGCCCACCAGGGTTCTGGGGCCAACGTCCTGACTTTC
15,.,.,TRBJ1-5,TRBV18,CASSRTGDLNQPQHF,TGTGCCAGCTCACGCACCGGGGATCTTAATCAGCCCCAGCATTTT
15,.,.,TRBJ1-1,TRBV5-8,CASSLGGSMNTEAFF,TGTGCCAGCAGCTTGGGGGGCAGCATGAACACTGAAGCTTTCTTT
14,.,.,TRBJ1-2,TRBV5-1,CASAMPGLLGGYTF,TGCGCCAGCGCGATGCCGGGACTATTGGGAGGCTACACCTTC
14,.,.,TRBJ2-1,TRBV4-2,CASSQDRGENEQFF,TGTGCCAGCAGCCAAGACAGGGGTGAGAATGAGCAGTTCTTC
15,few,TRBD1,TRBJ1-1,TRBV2,CASKTTSTGTGGAFF,TGTGCCAGCAAAACGACCTCGACCGGGACAGGGGGAGCTTTCTTT
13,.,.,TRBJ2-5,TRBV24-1,CATSDSGEETQYF,TGTGCCACCAGTGATTCAGGGGAGGAGACCCAGTACTTC
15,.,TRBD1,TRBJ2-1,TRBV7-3,CASSIRDRGDNEQFF,TGTGCCAGCAGCATTAGGGACAGGGGCGATAATGAGCAGTTCTTC
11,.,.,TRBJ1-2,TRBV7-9,CASSWGPGYTF,TGTGCCAGCAGCTGGGGCCCCGGCTACACCTTC
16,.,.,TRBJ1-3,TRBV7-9,CASSRTAGSSGNTIYF,TGTGCCAGCAGCCGTACGGCCGGGAGCTCTGGAAACACCATATATTTT
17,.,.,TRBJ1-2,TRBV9,CASSGTSGTYRGYGYTF,TGTGCCAGCAGCGGCACATCCGGGACTTACAGAGGCTATGGCTACACCTTC
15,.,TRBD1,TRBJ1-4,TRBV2,CASSGGGQGNEKLFF,TGTGCCAGCAGTGGTGGGGGACAGGGGAACGAAAAACTGTTTTTT
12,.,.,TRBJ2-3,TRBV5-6,CASSYPGDTQYF,TGTGCCAGCAGCTACCCCGGAGATACGCAGTATTTT
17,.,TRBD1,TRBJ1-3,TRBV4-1,CASSQLDRASSGNTIYF,TGCGCCAGCAGCCAGTTAGACAGGGCCTCCTCTGGAAACACCATATATTTT
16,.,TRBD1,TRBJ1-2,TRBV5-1,CASSLEGTGGIAGYTF,TGCGCCAGCAGCTTGGAGGGGACAGGGGGTATCGCGGGCTACACCTTC
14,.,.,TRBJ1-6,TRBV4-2,CASSQVTENSPLHF,TGTGCCAGCAGCCAAGTGACAGAGAATTCACCCCTCCACTTT
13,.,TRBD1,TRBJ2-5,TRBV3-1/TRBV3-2,CASSRNRGLHQYF,TGTGCCAGCAGCCGGAACAGGGGTCTGCACCAGTACTTC
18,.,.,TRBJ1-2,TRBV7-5,CVRSSKIGQAPFGYGYTF,TGTGTCAGAAGCTCTAAAATAGGACAGGCGCCCTTTGGCTATGGCTACACCTTC
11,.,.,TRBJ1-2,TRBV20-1,CSARQGYGYTF,TGCAGTGCTCGTCAGGGGTATGGCTACACCTTC
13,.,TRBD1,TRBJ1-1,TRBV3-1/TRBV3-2,CASSQTGLTEAFF,TGTGCCAGCAGCCAGACAGGGCTTACTGAAGCTTTCTTT
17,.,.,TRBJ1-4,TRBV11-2,CASSLAGFSATNEKLFF,TGTGCCAGCAGCTTAGCCGGGTTCTCTGCAACTAATGAAAAACTGTTTTTT
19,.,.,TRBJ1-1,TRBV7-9,CASSLRVGGVPSVNTEAFF,TGTGCCAGCAGCTTACGGGTTGGAGGAGTTCCGAGCGTGAACACTGAAGCTTTCTTT
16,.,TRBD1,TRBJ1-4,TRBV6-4,CASSRRDRGKNEKLFF,TGTGCCAGCAGCCGGCGAGACAGGGGGAAAAATGAAAAACTGTTTTTT
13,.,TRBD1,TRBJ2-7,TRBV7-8,CASSSTGVYEQYF,TGTGCCAGCAGCTCAACAGGGGTCTACGAGCAGTACTTC
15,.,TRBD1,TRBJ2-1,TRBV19,CASSGYRGTYNEQFF,TGTGCCAGTAGTGGTTACAGGGGAACCTACAATGAGCAGTTCTTC
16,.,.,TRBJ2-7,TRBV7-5,CVRSFRKQVSSYEQYF,TGTGTCAGAAGCTTCCGGAAACAGGTCAGCTCCTACGAGCAGTACTTC
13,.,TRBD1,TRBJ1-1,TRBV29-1,CSGGQGRGTEAFF,TGCAGCGGGGGACAGGGAAGGGGTACTGAAGCTTTCTTT
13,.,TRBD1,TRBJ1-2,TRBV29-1,CSVTGQGADGYTF,TGCAGCGTGACGGGACAGGGGGCTGATGGCTACACCTTC
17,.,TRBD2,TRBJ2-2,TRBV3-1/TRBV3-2,CASSRRGGGTNTGELFF,TGTGCCAGCAGCCGTCGTGGCGGGGGAACGAACACCGGGGAGCTGTTTTTT
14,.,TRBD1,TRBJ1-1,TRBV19,CASTRDRANTEAFF,TGTGCCAGTACCCGGGACAGGGCGAACACTGAAGCTTTCTTT
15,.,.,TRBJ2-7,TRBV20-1,CSASRLGRGRYEQYF,TGCAGTGCGAGTCGACTAGGTCGTGGGCGCTACGAGCAGTACTTC
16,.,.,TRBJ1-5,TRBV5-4,CASRASWGRRNQPQHF,TGTGCCAGCAGGGCATCGTGGGGCCGACGGAATCAGCCCCAGCATTTT
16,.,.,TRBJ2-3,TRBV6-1,CASSEALAPTGDTQYF,TGTGCCAGCAGTGAAGCCCTAGCGCCCACGGGAGATACGCAGTATTTT